What follows are 21 T cell receptor beta chains derived from one specimen sequenced in a study of Graves' ophthalmopathy and Graves' hyperthyroidism. Beta-chain TCR CDR3 regions were amplified from RNA transcripts. RT-PCR with HTBI primers came first, then second-round multiplex PCR. TCRdb re-derived calls from the multiplex PCR reads in MiXCR, one entry per CDR3 protein. The sample shows about 740,000 distinct CDR3 sequences, around 40% of them seen only once. Sequencing used peripheral blood. These receptors were obtained from an adult man with Graves' ophthalmopathy.

Remarks on this clonotype: The junction departs from germline at one end; a sequencing error may be responsible. This rearrangement joins TRBV2 to TRBJ1-5; 7 bases are shared with TRBD1. The CDR3 contains 16 residues. The germline CDR1 and CDR2 sequences are SNHLY and FYNNEI. DNA of the CDR3: TGTGCCACCAGTGAGGAGACAGGGTCGAGCAATCAGCCCCAGCATTTT. Encoded protein: CATSEETGSSNQPQHF.

This chain joins TRBV5-6 and TRBJ1-5; unclear D gene. This CDR3 region has 16 residues. The V end was cut by 0 bases, the J end by 5 bases, with 15 bases between. Germline V gene data show CDR1 as SGHDT and CDR2 as YYEEEE. CDR3 nucleotides: TGTGCCAGCAGCTTGGCCGACGCCTTCGTCGATCAGCCCCAGCATTTT. Amino acid sequence: CASSLADAFVDQPQHF.

This clonotype was counted between two and nine times. The rearrangement uses TRBV7-2 and TRBJ1-1; D not certain. The CDR3 runs to 14 residues. Trimming took off 5 bases at V and 6 bases at J, with 16 bases between the two ends. Germline V gives CDR1 SGHTA, CDR2 FQGNSA. CDR3 amino acids: CASSPWAAWAEAFF. The DNA for the CDR3 is TGTGCCAGCAGCCCGTGGGCGGCCTGGGCTGAAGCTTTCTTT.

The rearrangement uses TRBV7-9 and TRBJ1-2; perhaps TRBD1 as D (6 bases). The CDR3 spans 12 residues. The germline V gene encodes CDR1 SEHNR and CDR2 FQNEAQ (reference sequence). V lost 6 bases, J lost 8 bases, and 13 bases lay in between. The CDR3 sequence is CASRSDRMGYTF. CDR3 in DNA: TGTGCCAGCAGATCGGACAGAATGGGCTACACCTTC.

Regarding this clonotype: The CDR3 ends on some other residue instead of the conserved phenylalanine or tryptophan, so this is likely a read error. The DNA is omitted, as the CDR3 cannot be located on it reliably, and the CDR3 follows TCRdb's listing. The CDR3 loop reads CASSRGTS. This rearrangement joins TRBV7-2 to TRBJ1-3. Germline-derived CDR1 and CDR2 are SGHTA and FQGNSA. The CDR3 comprises 8 residues, both ends counted.

A remark on this clonotype: One end of the junction does not line up with germline, which may come from a read error. The V gene is TRBV10-3, the J gene TRBJ1-1; the match to TRBD1 covers 9 bases. Germline values: CDR1 ENHRY, CDR2 SYGVKD. There are 16 residues in the CDR3. The CDR3 loop reads CASSYWTGESNTEAFF. The CDR3 DNA reads as TGTGCCAGCAGTTACTGGACAGGGGAATCGAACACTGAAGCTTTCTTT.

J is TRBJ2-7 and V is TRBV19, with TRBD1 identical over 9 bases. J was trimmed by 0 bases and V by 6 bases; bases with no gene match: 6. CDR3 length: 15 residues. CDR1 and CDR2 (germline): LNHDA, SQIVND (reference sequence). The CDR3 DNA follows: TGTGCCAGTAGGGCGACAGGGGGAGCCTCCTACGAGCAGTACTTC. It codes for CASRATGGASYEQYF. Supplemented by reference TRBV19 and TRBJ2-7, the full variable domain reads DGGITQSPKYLFRKEGQNVTLSCEQNLNHDAMYWYRQDPGQGLRLIYYSQIVNDFQKGDIAEGYSVSREKKESFPLTVTSAQKNPTAFYLCASRATGGASYEQYFGPGTRLTVT.

The rearrangement joins TRBV25-1 to TRBJ2-2; the match to TRBD1 covers 9 bases. Germline V gives CDR1 MGHDK, CDR2 SYGVNS. The ends lost 9 bases at V and 6 bases at J; junction bases unmatched: 11. CDR3 size: 15 residues. Here the CDR3 DNA reads TGTGCCAGTGGCCCCGGGGACAGGGCGTCCGGGGAGCTGTTTTTT. Amino acid sequence: CASGPGDRASGELFF.

Concerning this clonotype itself: At one end the junction does not follow the germline gene, possibly because of a read error. This chain connects TRBV20-1 to TRBJ2-5, with 11 positions matching TRBD2. This CDR3 region has 18 residues. Germline values: CDR1 DFQATT, CDR2 SNEGSKA (reference sequence). The CDR3 here is CSARDGNSGRASGETRYF. In nucleotides, the CDR3 is TGCAGTGCTAGAGATGGCAATAGCGGGAGGGCCTCTGGAGAGACCCGGTACTTC.

V gene TRBV4-1 combines with J gene TRBJ2-7, with unresolved D. Trimming cost V 0 bases and J 7 bases, with 13 bases left between them. Looked up from germline, CDR1 is MGHRA and CDR2 is YSYEKL. The CDR3 length is 14 residues. CDR3 coding DNA: TGCGCCAGCAGCCAAGAAATCACATACCGGGAGCAGTACTTC. It encodes CASSQEITYREQYF.

In this sample, this clonotype turned up many times. The rearrangement links TRBV2 to TRBJ1-1; no clear D. The CDR3 totals 14 residues. Germline V lookup: CDR1 SNHLY, CDR2 FYNNEI. V lost 5 bases and J lost 1, with 11 bases in between. CDR3 coding DNA: TGTGCCAGCAGTCTAACCGGGGAGAACACTGAAGCTTTCTTT. Encoded protein: CASSLTGENTEAFF.

A note on this clonotype: This sequence may be a read error, since a much larger clone differs from it by one base. This chain uses TRBV7-9 with TRBJ2-7, with 8 bases identical to TRBD1. Germline V gene data show CDR1 as SEHNR and CDR2 as FQNEAQ (reference sequence). This CDR3 region has 15 residues. CDR3 sequence reads: CASSSGGQGVDELYF. As DNA, the CDR3 is TGTGCCAGCAGCTCAGGAGGACAGGGCGTCGACGAGCTGTACTTC.

This clonotype was seen ten or more times. Here the CDR3 reads CASTGTGVLAGANVLTF. CDR3 nucleotide sequence: TGTGCCAGCACCGGGACAGGGGTACTGGCTGGGGCCAACGTCCTGACTTTC. The genes are TRBV12-3 or TRBV12-4 and TRBJ2-6; 10 bases are a match to TRBD1. V trimming: 7 bases; J trimming: 2 bases; junction bases outside the gene matches: 8. There are 17 residues in the CDR3.

This clonotype has ten or more counts. The CDR3 here is CASSLDGTGFDGQPQHF. The CDR3 DNA is TGCGCCAGCAGCTTGGACGGGACAGGGTTCGATGGTCAGCCCCAGCATTTT. The chain links TRBV5-1 to TRBJ1-5; 9 bases fit TRBD1. Looked up from germline, CDR1 is SGHRS and CDR2 is YFSETQ. With 0 bases clipped from V and 6 bases from J, the junction kept 10 bases outside the gene matches. This CDR3 is 17 amino acids long.

This clonotype was counted only a few times. V and J are TRBV29-1 and TRBJ2-6; D is unclear. CDR3 size: 11 residues. CDR1 and CDR2 (germline): SQVTM, ANQGSEA. The CDR3 sequence is CSASGANVLTF. The CDR3 coding sequence is TGCAGTGCTAGTGGGGCCAACGTCCTGACTTTC.

The chain employs TRBV7-9 and TRBJ2-2, with D tentatively TRBD2 (5 bases). This CDR3 is 15 amino acids long. Germline V gene sequence: CDR1 SEHNR, CDR2 FQNEAQ (reference sequence). V was shortened by 5 bases and J by 4 bases, with 14 bases between the two germline ends. The CDR3 protein is CASSNGLKSTGELFF. In nucleotides, the CDR3 is TGTGCCAGCAGCAATGGACTCAAAAGCACCGGGGAGCTGTTTTTT.

A note on this clonotype: Given a much more abundant clone one base away, this may be a read error. The V and J genes are TRBV20-1 and TRBJ1-2, with D uncertain. The germline V gene encodes CDR1 DFQATT and CDR2 SNEGSKA (reference sequence). The CDR3 is 14 amino acids. The CDR3 here is CSARSRPRIYGCTF. The CDR3 DNA reads as TGCAGTGCTAGATCAAGACCACGGATCTATGGCTGCACCTTC.

This clonotype occurred a few times. The CDR3 DNA reads TGTGCCAGCAGCGTGACAGTCCAAGAGACCCAGTACTTC. Translated, it gives CASSVTVQETQYF. The V gene is TRBV5-8, the J gene TRBJ2-5; tentatively, D is TRBD1 (5 bases). The V end was cut by 4 bases, the J end by 1 base, with 8 bases between. CDR3 length equals 13 residues. Germline-derived CDR1 and CDR2 are SGHTS and YDEGEE. Looking up the rest from reference TRBV5-8 and TRBJ2-5 gives the full variable domain: EAGVTQSPTHLIKTRGQQATLRCSPISGHTSVYWYQQALGLGLQFLLWYDEGEERNRGNFPPRFSGRQFPNYSSELNVNALELEDSALYLCASSVTVQETQYFGPGTRLLVL.

At least ten counts were recorded for this clonotype. The chain employs TRBV25-1 and TRBJ1-3; a possible D gene is TRBD1 (6 bases). The CDR3 sequence is 14 residues long. Trimming removed 5 bases at V and 3 bases at J, with 11 bases between. Germline V gives CDR1 MGHDK, CDR2 SYGVNS. CDR3 nucleotide sequence: TGTGCCAGCAGTCAGGGGTACATTGGAAACACCATATATTTT. It encodes CASSQGYIGNTIYF. Variable domain in full (rest from reference TRBV25-1 and TRBJ1-3): EADIYQTPRYLVIGTGKKITLECSQTMGHDKMYWYQQDPGMELHLIHYSYGVNSTEKGDLSSESTVSRIRTEHFPLTLESARPSHTSQYLCASSQGYIGNTIYFGEGSWLTVV.

This clonotype was counted at least ten times. J is TRBJ1-4 and V is TRBV10-3; a weak D match, TRBD1 (5 bases). V was clipped by 11 bases and J by 10 bases, with 14 bases between them. In germline, CDR1 is ENHRY, CDR2 SYGVKD. CDR3 size: 11 residues. CDR3 in amino acids: CASGQGPKLFF. Here the CDR3 DNA reads TGTGCCTCGGGCCAGGGTCCAAAACTGTTTTTT.

This clonotype has ten or more counts. The CDR3 DNA reads TGTGCCAGCAGCCTTTGGACAGCCCAAGAGACCCAGTACTTC. It yields the protein CASSLWTAQETQYF. This chain joins TRBV11-2 and TRBJ2-5, with D perhaps TRBD1 (6 bases). The CDR3 runs to 14 residues. V dropped 5 bases and J dropped 1 base, with 11 bases sitting between them. Germline V gives CDR1 SGHAT, CDR2 FQNNGV.